This T cell receptor beta chain was observed in a study of blood T cell repertoires in COVID-19. Study-level background: Some COVID-19 samples were acute and others convalescent; all came from the United States, Italy and Spain. From T cells, B-cell-depleted T cells, or PBMCs came the material, which was cDNA or gDNA.

The table lists this clone with a count of one. The germline V and J ends were trimmed by 9 bases and 4 bases, with 12 bases remaining between them. The CDR3 has 12 amino acids. Germline CDR1 and CDR2: SNHLY and FYNNEI. In the authors' workflow: Nucleated cell counts were estimated from reference gene primer amplification. Profiled with immunoSEQ multiplex PCR; TCRdb holds only in-frame clones, not every one. V and J calls and clone size come straight from that table; D and trimming were deduced from the DNA. This table has roughly 100,000 clones, 75% to 85% appearing once. This rearrangement joins TRBV2 to TRBJ1-2, with a tentative D call TRBD1 (6 bases). The source is an elderly woman with active or convalescent COVID-19. The source material was peripheral blood. This chain's CDR3 is CARAGATYGYTF. Here the CDR3 DNA reads TGTGCCAGGGCGGGGGCCACCTATGGCTACACCTTC. The complete variable domain, with remaining parts taken from reference TRBV2 and TRBJ1-2, reads EPEVTQTPSHQVTQMGQEVILRCVPISNHLYFYWYRQILGQKVEFLVSFYNNEISEKSEIFDDQFSVERPDGSNFTLKIRSTKLEDSAMYFCARAGATYGYTFGSGTRLTVV.